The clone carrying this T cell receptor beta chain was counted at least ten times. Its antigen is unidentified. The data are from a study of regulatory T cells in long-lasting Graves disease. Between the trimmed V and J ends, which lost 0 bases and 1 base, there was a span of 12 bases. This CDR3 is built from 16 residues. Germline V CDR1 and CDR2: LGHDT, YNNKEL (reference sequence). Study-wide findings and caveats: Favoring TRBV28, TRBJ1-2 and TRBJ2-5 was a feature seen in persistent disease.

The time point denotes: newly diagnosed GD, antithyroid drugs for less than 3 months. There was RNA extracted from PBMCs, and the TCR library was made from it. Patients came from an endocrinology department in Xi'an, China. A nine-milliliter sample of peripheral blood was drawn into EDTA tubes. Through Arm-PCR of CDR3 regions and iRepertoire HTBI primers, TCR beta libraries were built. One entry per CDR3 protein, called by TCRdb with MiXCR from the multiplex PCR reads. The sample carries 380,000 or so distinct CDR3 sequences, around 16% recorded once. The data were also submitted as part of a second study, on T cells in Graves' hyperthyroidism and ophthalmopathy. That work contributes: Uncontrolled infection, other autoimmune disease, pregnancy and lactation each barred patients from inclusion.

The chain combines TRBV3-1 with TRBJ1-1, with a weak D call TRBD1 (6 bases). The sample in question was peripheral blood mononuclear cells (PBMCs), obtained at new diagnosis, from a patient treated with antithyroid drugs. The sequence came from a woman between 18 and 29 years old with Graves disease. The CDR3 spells CASSQELGTTNTEAFF. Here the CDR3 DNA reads TGTGCCAGCAGCCAAGAATTGGGGACAACGAACACTGAAGCTTTCTTT.